This T cell receptor beta chain is from a study of CD8+CD57+ T cells in acquired aplastic anemia. In its sample, this clonotype was seen a few times. CDR3 and TCR beta VDJ profiling relied on genomic DNA as the template. TCRdb re-analysed the reads in MiXCR, keeping a single row per CDR3 protein. The repertoire consists of around 400,000 distinct CDR3 sequences, with around 72% occurring once and the leading ten covering 4%. The germline gives CDR1 SGHTA, CDR2 FQGNSA. The V gene lost 8 bases and the J gene lost 7 bases, with 14 bases spanning the gap. This CDR3 region has 13 residues. The receptor comes from a human donor in good health, serving as a control. The sequencing sample was made of sorted CD4+, CD8+, or CD8+CD57+ T cells (not recorded which) from PBMCs. The rearrangement joins TRBV7-2 to TRBJ1-4; no firm D call. The CDR3 loop is CASGGRAGEKLFF. Here the CDR3 DNA reads TGTGCCAGCGGAGGGAGGGCGGGTGAAAAACTGTTTTTT.